This TCR beta chain originates from a study of blood T cell repertoires in COVID-19. The overall study: Italy, Spain and the United States were the sources of the convalescent and acute COVID-19 samples.

Libraries were prepared by immunoSEQ multiplex PCR; TCRdb keeps only in-frame clonotypes and omits some of them. The sample lists 25,000 to 30,000 clones; 76% were seen once. Of note for this clone: Mismatch with germline at one junction end may stem from a read error.

The CDR3 sequence is 15 residues long. Looked up from germline, CDR1 is MGHDK and CDR2 is SYGVNS. Sequencing was carried out using peripheral blood. The rearrangement joins TRBV25-1 to TRBJ2-2, with TRBD2 matching 7 bases. The TCR comes from a man aged 70 or older with acute or convalescent COVID-19. CDR3 coding DNA: TGTGTCAGCAGCCCAAGGACTAGTGGCACCGGGGAGCTGTTTTTT. Its translation: CVSSPRTSGTGELFF.